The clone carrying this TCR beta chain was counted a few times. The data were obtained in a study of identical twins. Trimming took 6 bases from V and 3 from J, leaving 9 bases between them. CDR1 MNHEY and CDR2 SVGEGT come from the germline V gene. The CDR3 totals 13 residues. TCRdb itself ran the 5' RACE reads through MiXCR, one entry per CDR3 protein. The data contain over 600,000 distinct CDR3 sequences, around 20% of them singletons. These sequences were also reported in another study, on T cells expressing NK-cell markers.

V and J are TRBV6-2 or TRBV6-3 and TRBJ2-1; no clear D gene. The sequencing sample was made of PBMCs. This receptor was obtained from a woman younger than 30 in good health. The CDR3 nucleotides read TGTGCCAGCAGCAGGTGGGGCTACAATGAGCAGTTCTTC. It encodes CASSRWGYNEQFF.